This TCR beta chain originates from a study of cytomegalovirus exposure and HLA in healthy donors. Method: immunoSEQ multiplex PCR; TCRdb's copy keeps in-frame clones and lacks some. This sample has some 180,000 clones; roughly 86% occur once, and the top ten carry 6% to 8.5%. V dropped 5 bases and J dropped 7 bases, with 15 bases sitting between them. Germline CDR1 reads MNHEY; CDR2 reads SMNVEV (reference sequence). The CDR3 is made up of 14 amino acids. Study findings and constraints: Overall, around 160 TCR beta chains were annotated as cytomegalovirus-associated.

This clone was detected only a few times. What it binds is unknown. This chain uses TRBV27 with TRBJ2-1; no clear D. Sequenced material: PBMCs. This clonotype originated in a man in his thirties or forties in good health and CMV-seropositive. The CDR3 bases are TGTGCCAGCAGTCCCTACGGTAGCATGAATGAGCAGTTCTTC. The encoded protein is CASSPYGSMNEQFF.